These 31 T cell receptor beta chains came from one sample sequenced in a study of T cell repertoires in ileal Crohn's disease (dated by TCRdb to about 2019). Libraries were prepared through the immunoSEQ multiplex PCR assay. TCRdb limited this immuneACCESS table to in-frame rearrangements with V and J called. A share of clones is missing; checked studies link under half to unresolved V genes, and the rest is unexplained. The sample has more than 12,000 clones on record, 70% to 80% of them singletons. The top ten hold 5.9% of the sample. The sequencing input was ileal tissue. These receptors were collected from an adult with Crohn's disease.

The CDR3 here is CASSLSTGGGRFTEAFF. The CDR3 DNA follows: TGCGCCAGCAGCTTGTCGACAGGGGGTGGACGATTCACTGAAGCTTTCTTT. This chain joins TRBV5-1 and TRBJ1-1, with TRBD1 identical over 9 bases. The germline CDR1 and CDR2 sequences are SGHRS and YFSETQ. J was trimmed by 4 bases and V by 1 base; bases with no gene match: 11. This CDR3 is 17 amino acids long.

J is TRBJ2-2 and V is TRBV28; TRBD1 might be the D (6 bases). This CDR3 has 16 residues. The germline gives CDR1 MDHEN, CDR2 SYDVKM. Trimming cost V 6 bases and J 2 bases, with 16 bases left between them. This CDR3 reads CASSRPDSQNTGELFF. Here the CDR3 DNA reads TGTGCCAGCAGCCGGCCGGACAGCCAAAACACCGGGGAGCTGTTTTTT.

V is TRBV29-1 and J is TRBJ1-2; tentative D call: TRBD1 (6 bases). Trimming took off 6 bases at V and 4 bases at J, with 18 bases between the two ends. The germline CDR1 and CDR2 sequences are SQVTM and ANQGSEA. The CDR3 totals 14 residues. CDR3 sequence: CSVLYNREGYGYTF. The CDR3 nucleotides are TGCAGCGTACTCTATAACAGGGAGGGCTATGGCTACACCTTC.

This chain uses TRBV5-4 with TRBJ2-7; 9 nucleotides align to TRBD1. V gave up 4 bases and J gave up 3 bases; unmatched junction bases: 5. Germline V gene sequence: CDR1 SGHNT, CDR2 YYREEE (reference sequence). The CDR3 sequence is 14 residues long. CDR3: CASSPDRGRYEQYF. As DNA, the CDR3 is TGTGCCAGCAGCCCGGACAGGGGCCGCTACGAGCAGTACTTC. The entire variable domain, with the rest obtained from reference TRBV5-4 and TRBJ2-7, is as follows: ETGVTQSPTHLIKTRGQQVTLRCSSQSGHNTVSWYQQALGQGPQFIFQYYREEENGRGNFPPRFSGLQFPNYSSELNVNALELDDSALYLCASSPDRGRYEQYFGPGTRLTVT.

The chain has TRBV7-9 and TRBJ2-3; no reliable D call. The CDR3 consists of 14 residues. Germline V gives CDR1 SEHNR, CDR2 FQNEAQ (reference sequence). V shed 7 bases and J shed 6 bases, with 17 bases lying between them. CDR3 sequence (DNA): TGTGCCAGCAACTTGGGCTCATTTTTCGATACGCAGTATTTT. This gives the protein CASNLGSFFDTQYF.

The chain carries TRBV21-1 and TRBJ2-4; the table's D call TRBD2 went unverified against the DNA. TRBV21-1 is shown as a pseudogene. The CDR3 has 14 amino acids. Here the CDR3 reads CASSKADGGNIQYF. In DNA, the CDR3 is TGTGCCAGCAGCAAAGCCGACGGGGGGAACATTCAGTACTTC.

This rearrangement joins TRBV2 to TRBJ2-5; possibly TRBD1 for D (5 bases). Germline CDR1 and CDR2: SNHLY and FYNNEI. The CDR3 consists of 14 residues. V lost 7 bases to trimming and J lost 4 bases, with 16 bases between them. Written as DNA, the CDR3 is TGTGCCAGCACCCAAGGTCAGGGTGTAGAGACCCAGTACTTC. As protein: CASTQGQGVETQYF.

With respect to this clone: The sample contains more than one DNA sequence encoding this CDR3. This chain connects TRBV15 to TRBJ2-3, with D perhaps TRBD1 (6 bases). CDR1 is LNHNV, CDR2 YYDKDF, per germline (reference sequence). The CDR3 totals 16 residues. V lost 0 bases and J 1 base, leaving 11 bases between the germline ends. The CDR3 DNA reads as TGTGCCACCAGCAGAGACGGACAGAGTGGCACAGATACGCAGTATTTT. It yields the protein CATSRDGQSGTDTQYF.

This CDR3 reads CASSSLPSNQPQHF. CDR3 nucleotides: TGTGCCAGCAGCTCCCTACCGAGCAATCAGCCCCAGCATTTT. The rearrangement uses TRBV7-6 and TRBJ1-5, with D unresolved. The V gene lost 4 bases and the J gene lost 1 base, with 8 bases spanning the gap. The CDR3 covers 14 residues. Germline values: CDR1 SGHVS, CDR2 FNYEAQ.

This clone ranks as medium-sized. V and J are TRBV27 and TRBJ1-1; TRBD1 might be the D (5 bases). The germline V gene has CDR1 MNHEY and CDR2 SMNVEV (reference sequence). The CDR3 has 13 residues. The V gene lost 2 bases and the J gene lost 1 base, with 5 bases spanning the gap. The CDR3 DNA reads TGTGCCAGCAGTTTAACAGGGAACACTGAAGCTTTCTTT. Translation gives CASSLTGNTEAFF.

The gene calls are TRBV5-1 and TRBJ1-3; perhaps TRBD1 as D (6 bases). Germline assignment: CDR1 SGHRS and CDR2 YFSETQ. There are 15 residues in the CDR3. Trimming pared 4 bases from V and 0 bases from J, leaving 11 bases between. This chain's CDR3 is CASSQSGDSGNTIYF. In DNA form, the CDR3 reads TGCGCCAGCAGCCAGTCAGGGGACTCTGGAAACACCATATATTTT. The full variable domain, its missing parts supplied by reference TRBV5-1 and TRBJ1-3, is KAGVTQTPRYLIKTRGQQVTLSCSPISGHRSVSWYQQTPGQGLQFLFEYFSETQRNKGNFPGRFSGRQFSNSRSEMNVSTLELGDSALYLCASSQSGDSGNTIYFGEGSWLTVV.

Worth noting for this clone: The sample contains more than one DNA sequence encoding this CDR3. This chain links TRBV5-1 with TRBJ1-3, with D perhaps matching TRBD1 (6 bases). Germline values: CDR1 SGHRS, CDR2 YFSETQ. Trimming shortened V by 4 bases and J by 4 bases, and 12 bases separated the two germline ends. The CDR3 extends over 14 amino acids. The CDR3 bases are TGCGCCAGCAGCCCGTCGGGGGCCGGAAACACCATATATTTT. Amino acid sequence: CASSPSGAGNTIYF.

This chain joins TRBV5-4 and TRBJ1-4; possible D gene TRBD1, 5 bases. Trimming removed 1 base at V and 3 bases at J, with 10 bases between. The CDR3 is made up of 15 amino acids. Germline loops: CDR1 SGHNT, CDR2 YYREEE (reference sequence). The CDR3 DNA sequence: TGTGCCAGCAGCTTGAGACCAGGGCCTAATGAAAAACTGTTTTTT. It is translated as CASSLRPGPNEKLFF.

The gene calls are TRBV2 and TRBJ1-3, with D perhaps matching TRBD1 (5 bases). Per the germline V gene, CDR1 is SNHLY and CDR2 is FYNNEI. The CDR3 has 16 residues. V was pared by 1 base and J by 3 bases, with 13 bases between. CDR3 nucleotides: TGTGCCAGCAGTGAAGGACGGTCTAGGGGTGGAAACACCATATATTTT. It codes for CASSEGRSRGGNTIYF.

This chain uses TRBV5-6 with TRBJ2-5; TRBD2 aligns across 7 bases. Per the germline V gene, CDR1 is SGHDT and CDR2 is YYEEEE. V was clipped by 4 bases and J by 4 bases; unmatched bases: 4. The CDR3 is 13 residues long. The CDR3 sequence: CASSGTNRETQYF. CDR3 sequence (DNA): TGTGCCAGCAGCGGGACTAACCGAGAGACCCAGTACTTC.

This chain connects TRBV5-1 to TRBJ1-6, with D possibly TRBD1 on 5 matching bases. Between the trimmed V and J ends, which lost 4 bases and 2 bases, there was a span of 19 bases. This CDR3 contains 18 residues. Germline V gives CDR1 SGHRS, CDR2 YFSETQ. The CDR3 sequence is CASSLLPSGPPYNSPLHF. DNA of the CDR3: TGCGCCAGCAGCCTACTCCCCTCAGGGCCACCCTATAATTCACCCCTCCACTTT.

The V and J genes are TRBV19 and TRBJ1-1, with D uncertain. The CDR3 consists of 14 residues. V dropped 4 bases and J dropped 7 bases, with 16 bases sitting between them. Germline V gives CDR1 LNHDA, CDR2 SQIVND (reference sequence). CDR3 DNA sequence: TGTGCCAGTAGTACCCCGGAACATGGTGGTGAAGCTTTCTTT. Its translation: CASSTPEHGGEAFF.

The chain links TRBV2 to TRBJ2-7; 10 bases line up with TRBD1. V dropped 3 bases and J dropped 7; count of bases not matched to a gene: 0. This CDR3 comprises 12 residues. Germline values: CDR1 SNHLY, CDR2 FYNNEI. The CDR3 region has the DNA TGTGCCAGCAGTGAGGGACAGGGGGAGCAGTACTTC. It encodes CASSEGQGEQYF.

This clone occurred a few times. The gene calls are TRBV6-5 and TRBJ2-1; 10 nucleotides agree with TRBD1. This CDR3 has 15 residues. Germline V gene data show CDR1 as MNHEY and CDR2 as SVGAGI. V was pared by 7 bases and J by 3 bases, with 6 bases of the junction left unmatched. Here the CDR3 DNA reads TGTGCCAGCACCAGAGGACAGGGGGTCTACAATGAGCAGTTCTTC. Its protein product is CASTRGQGVYNEQFF.

This chain joins TRBV2 and TRBJ2-1, with no clear D. The V gene's germline CDR1 is SNHLY and CDR2 FYNNEI. The CDR3 spans 12 residues. The V end lost 7 bases, the J end lost 7 bases, and 11 bases lay between the germline ends. CDR3 DNA: TGTGCCAGCAAGGACCCTTGGAATGAGCAGTTCTTC. This gives the protein CASKDPWNEQFF.

The V gene is TRBV2, the J gene TRBJ2-1, with D uncertain. Trimming left V 8 bases short and J 0 bases short, with 11 bases between. CDR3 length equals 14 residues. Germline CDR1 reads SNHLY; CDR2 reads FYNNEI. CDR3 DNA sequence: TGTGCCAGCTCCACAGTTTACTCCTACAATGAGCAGTTCTTC. Its protein is CASSTVYSYNEQFF.

The sample holds one count of this clone. The chain has TRBV10-1 and TRBJ2-2; D gene ambiguous. V lost 2 bases and J lost 5, with 6 bases in between. This CDR3 contains 13 residues. The germline V gene has CDR1 WNHNN and CDR2 SYGVQD (reference sequence). Here the CDR3 reads CASSEHTTGELFF. The CDR3 DNA follows: TGCGCCAGCAGTGAGCACACTACCGGGGAGCTGTTTTTT.

The rearrangement links TRBV19 to TRBJ1-5; no clear D gene. The length of the CDR3 is 17 residues. With 0 bases removed from V and 0 bases from J, the gap between germline ends came to 12 bases. CDR1 is LNHDA, CDR2 SQIVND, per germline (reference sequence). The DNA of the CDR3 is TGTGCCAGTAGTATAGATCAGGCAGGACTTAGCAATCAGCCCCAGCATTTT. It encodes CASSIDQAGLSNQPQHF.

The V and J genes are TRBV5-8 and TRBJ1-4; D is unclear. The CDR3 spans 13 residues. Germline CDR1 and CDR2: SGHTS and YDEGEE. V shed 4 bases and J shed 2 bases, with 6 bases lying between them. CDR3 bases: TGTGCCAGCAGCGGCCCCACTAATGAAAAACTGTTTTTT. It yields the protein CASSGPTNEKLFF. Based on the CDR3 plus reference TRBV5-8 and TRBJ1-4, the full variable domain is EAGVTQSPTHLIKTRGQQATLRCSPISGHTSVYWYQQALGLGLQFLLWYDEGEERNRGNFPPRFSGRQFPNYSSELNVNALELEDSALYLCASSGPTNEKLFFGSGTQLSVL.

With regard to this clone: Its ends do not fully match the called genes, so a read error is possible. The genes are TRBV5-1 and TRBJ1-2; 10 positions agree with TRBD1. Germline assignment: CDR1 SGHRS and CDR2 YFSETQ. This CDR3 spans 15 amino acids. CDR3 DNA sequence: TGCACCAGCAGTACCGGGACAGGGGACCAATATGGCTACACCTTC. Protein: CTSSTGTGDQYGYTF.

V gene TRBV10-2 combines with J gene TRBJ1-1; no clear D gene. The CDR3 runs to 13 residues. CDR1 WSHSY and CDR2 SAAADI come from the germline V gene. Trimming shortened V by 7 bases and J by 1 base, and 10 bases separated the two germline ends. CDR3 residues: CASMSAANTEAFF. CDR3 in DNA: TGCGCCAGCATGTCGGCAGCGAACACTGAAGCTTTCTTT.

This chain joins TRBV11-2 and TRBJ2-1, with a tentative D call TRBD1 (7 bases). The CDR3 contains 15 residues. CDR1 is SGHAT and CDR2 is FQNNGV in the germline V gene. V was pared by 5 bases and J by 1 base, with 12 bases between. DNA of the CDR3: TGTGCCAGCAGCCAGGGGGGATTTTCCTACAATGAGCAGTTCTTC. Its translation: CASSQGGFSYNEQFF.

The V gene is TRBV6-6, the J gene TRBJ1-6, with D perhaps TRBD1 (5 bases). Germline V gene sequence: CDR1 MNHNY, CDR2 SVGAGI (reference sequence). The CDR3 sequence is 15 residues long. V was clipped by 10 bases and J by 6 bases, with 19 bases between them. CDR3 coding DNA: TGTGCCACTACACGAGAGGGGCCGTCTAATTCACCCCTCCACTTT. It codes for CATTREGPSNSPLHF.

The genes are TRBV11-2 and TRBJ1-5; TRBD1 might be the D (6 bases). In germline, CDR1 is SGHAT, CDR2 FQNNGV. CDR3 length: 14 residues. Trimming shortened V by 3 bases and J by 2 bases, and 8 bases separated the two germline ends. CDR3 protein: CASSFEGGNQPQHF. Written as DNA, the CDR3 is TGTGCCAGCAGCTTTGAGGGGGGCAATCAGCCCCAGCATTTT.

This clone turned up a few times. This sequence joins TRBV6-4 and TRBJ1-1; 7 bases are shared with TRBD1. Germline trimming cut 6 bases from V and 1 base from J; bases unmatched to any gene: 2. Germline V gene sequence: CDR1 MRHNA, CDR2 SNTAGT. The CDR3 is made up of 13 amino acids. This CDR3 reads CASRGQPNTEAFF. The CDR3 coding sequence is TGTGCCAGCAGGGGACAGCCGAACACTGAAGCTTTCTTT.

The rearrangement uses TRBV5-1 and TRBJ2-7, with 14 bases fitting TRBD2. Trimming removed 5 bases from V and 4 bases from J; junction bases left unmatched: 5. The CDR3 covers 15 residues. Germline CDR1 and CDR2: SGHRS and YFSETQ. CDR3 DNA: TGCGCCAGCAGTTCGGGACTAGCGGGGGCATACGAGCAGTACTTC. It is translated as CASSSGLAGAYEQYF.